Below are 14 T cell receptor beta chains sequenced from a single sample in a study of T-cell memory formation after mild COVID-19. TCRdb ran MiXCR on the 5' RACE reads and lists one entry per CDR3 protein. The sample records under 300,000 distinct CDR3 sequences, about a sixth being singletons. Material for sequencing was PBMCs or a T cell subset sorted from them (not recorded which). These receptors were obtained from a man between 18 and 35 years old who had mild COVID-19 (a few samples of this study predate the infection). Cell type and time point are not known.

The chain uses TRBV11-2 and TRBJ2-5, with 9 bases lining up with TRBD2. Germline loops: CDR1 SGHAT, CDR2 FQNNGV. The ends lost 5 bases at V and 5 bases at J; junction bases unmatched: 12. The CDR3 loop spans 16 amino acids. CDR3 coding DNA: TGTGCCAGCAGCCCCGGATGGCGGGGGGGCCGGGAGACCCAGTACTTC. It is translated as CASSPGWRGGRETQYF.

The chain employs TRBV11-2 and TRBJ2-5, with 12 bases fitting TRBD2. The CDR3 spans 15 residues. The germline V gene has CDR1 SGHAT and CDR2 FQNNGV. With V trimmed by 5 bases and J by 5 bases, 6 bases remained unmatched. CDR3 residues: CASSIGTSGQETQYF. CDR3 nucleotide sequence: TGTGCCAGCAGCATAGGGACTAGCGGGCAGGAGACCCAGTACTTC. Full variable domain (outside the CDR3, taken from reference TRBV11-2 and TRBJ2-5): EAGVAQSPRYKIIEKRQSVAFWCNPISGHATLYWYQQILGQGPKLLIQFQNNGVVDDSQLPKDRFSAERLKGVDSTLKIQPAKLEDSAVYLCASSIGTSGQETQYFGPGTRLLVL.

This clonotype was detected many times. The V gene is TRBV5-1, the J gene TRBJ2-4; D is ambiguous. V was pared by 4 bases and J by 8 bases, with 19 bases between. From germline, CDR1 is SGHRS and CDR2 YFSETQ. The CDR3 length is 15 residues. This CDR3 reads CASSPGVAVGDIQYF. The CDR3 nucleotides read TGCGCCAGCAGCCCTGGGGTTGCGGTTGGGGACATTCAGTACTTC.

The table lists this clonotype with a few counts. The chain couples TRBV5-6 to TRBJ1-4; D is uncertain. The CDR3 extends over 13 amino acids. Germline loops: CDR1 SGHDT, CDR2 YYEEEE. The V and J ends lost 0 bases and 8 bases respectively, with 8 bases between them. DNA of the CDR3: TGTGCCAGCAGCTTGGTCATGGGAGAAAAACTGTTTTTT. Encoded protein: CASSLVMGEKLFF.

This clonotype was observed a handful of times. The chain carries TRBV5-6 and TRBJ2-1, with D perhaps TRBD1 (5 bases). CDR1 SGHDT and CDR2 YYEEEE come from the germline V gene. Between the trimmed V and J ends, which lost 3 bases and 4 bases, there was a span of 14 bases. The CDR3 consists of 15 residues. The CDR3 loop is CASSSRVPQYNEQFF. CDR3 coding DNA: TGTGCCAGCAGCTCCAGGGTCCCCCAGTACAATGAGCAGTTCTTC.

V is TRBV29-1 and J is TRBJ2-1, with TRBD1 matching 9 bases. The trim removed 4 bases at V and 5 bases at J, leaving 12 bases unmatched. Germline CDR1 SQVTM, CDR2 ANQGSEA. CDR3 size: 16 residues. CDR3 DNA sequence: TGCAGCGTTGCTTCTGTGGGGACAGGGCGGAACAATGAGCAGTTCTTC. It translates to CSVASVGTGRNNEQFF.

This clonotype turned up a few times. This rearrangement joins TRBV10-1 to TRBJ1-5, with D unclear. V gave up 3 bases and J gave up 3 bases, with 6 bases separating them. The germline CDR1 and CDR2 sequences are WNHNN and SYGVQD (reference sequence). This CDR3 has 13 residues. CDR3 bases: TGCGCCAGCAGTGAAAGAGTCAATCAGCCCCAGCATTTT. Encoded protein: CASSERVNQPQHF.

The chain combines TRBV3-1 with TRBJ2-1; TRBD2 agrees at 7 bases. The CDR3 loop spans 15 amino acids. J lost 5 bases, V lost 1 base, and 5 bases had no gene match. CDR1 and CDR2 (germline): LGHDT, YNNKEL (reference sequence). CDR3 DNA sequence: TGTGCCAGCAGCCAAGCGAGCGGGGTTCACAATGAGCAGTTCTTC. It codes for CASSQASGVHNEQFF.

This clonotype has just a few counts. The chain carries TRBV5-1 and TRBJ2-2; D ambiguous. The CDR3 loop spans 15 amino acids. Germline CDR1 and CDR2: SGHRS and YFSETQ. V lost 2 bases and J lost 2, with 10 bases in between. CDR3 DNA: TGCGCCAGCAGCTTTGGGTCCATAAACACCGGGGAGCTGTTTTTT. It is translated as CASSFGSINTGELFF.

A few counts support this clonotype. The chain couples TRBV6-2 or TRBV6-3 to TRBJ1-2, with TRBD1 identical over 12 bases. The CDR3 is made up of 18 amino acids. The V gene's germline CDR1 is MNHEY and CDR2 SVGEGT. V shed 2 bases, J shed 3 bases, and the junction held 10 bases outside the gene matches. The CDR3 nucleotides read TGTGCCAGCAGTTACCCATCCCGGGACAGGGGGCGATACTATGGCTACACCTTC. Its protein is CASSYPSRDRGRYYGYTF.

The chain couples TRBV5-4 to TRBJ2-3; D gene unclear. This CDR3 region has 13 residues. CDR1 is SGHNT, CDR2 YYREEE, per germline (reference sequence). Trimming stripped 4 bases from V and 5 bases from J, with 11 bases between. CDR3 sequence (DNA): TGTGCCAGCAGCAACCCTATTGAAGATACGCAGTATTTT. Protein sequence: CASSNPIEDTQYF.

Only a few counts were recorded for this clonotype. V is TRBV19 and J is TRBJ1-5; no clear D gene. Germline V lookup: CDR1 LNHDA, CDR2 SQIVND (reference sequence). V lost 3 bases to trimming and J lost 0 bases, with 9 bases between them. This CDR3 comprises 15 residues. DNA of the CDR3: TGTGCCAGTAGTATGAAAGGGTATAGCAATCAGCCCCAGCATTTT. Protein sequence: CASSMKGYSNQPQHF.

This clonotype was observed a handful of times. V is TRBV28 and J is TRBJ1-2; D unresolved. Germline CDR1 reads MDHEN; CDR2 reads SYDVKM. The CDR3 is made up of 13 amino acids. V was trimmed by 2 bases and J by 6 bases, leaving 10 bases between them. The DNA for the CDR3 is TGTGCCAGCAGTTTAGGGTGGCAGGATGGCTACACCTTC. Protein sequence: CASSLGWQDGYTF.

V is TRBV9 and J is TRBJ2-1; 7 bases match TRBD2. With 0 bases clipped from V and 2 bases from J, the junction kept 5 bases outside the gene matches. Germline CDR1 SGDLS, CDR2 YYNGEE. The CDR3 is made up of 16 amino acids. Here the CDR3 reads CASSVDSRGAYNEQFF. DNA for the CDR3: TGTGCCAGCAGCGTAGACTCACGGGGGGCCTACAATGAGCAGTTCTTC.